These 28 T cell receptor beta chains came from one sample sequenced in a study of cytomegalovirus exposure and HLA in healthy donors. The PCR was carried out with 60 Vbeta primers and 13 Jbeta primers. Repertoires were generated with immunoSEQ multiplex PCR, while TCRdb's copy carries only in-frame clones and drops some. The sample consists of 75,000 to 90,000 clones, 55% to 65% of them appearing once. Sample: PBMCs. The receptor set was obtained from a woman aged 40 to 50 in good health and CMV-seropositive.

Regarding this clone: The DNA is left out, because the CDR3 cannot be placed on it with certainty; the CDR3 is given as TCRdb lists it. This sequence joins TRBV19 and TRBJ2-5; the D call in the table, TRBD1, was not verified against the DNA. Per the germline V gene, CDR1 is LNHDA and CDR2 is SQIVND (reference sequence). The CDR3 is 15 residues long, counting both termini. The CDR3 sequence is CASTSVWQGGETQYF.

J is TRBJ2-5 and V is TRBV10-3, with a weak D call TRBD2 (7 bases). Germline CDR1 is ENHRY and CDR2 is SYGVKD. The CDR3 spans 13 residues. Trimming stripped 11 bases from V and 3 bases from J, with 16 bases between. The chain's CDR3 is CASKGGQEETQYF. In DNA, the CDR3 is TGTGCCTCGAAGGGGGGGCAGGAAGAGACCCAGTACTTC.

The chain has TRBV6-6 and TRBJ1-5; the match to TRBD1 covers 8 bases. The V gene end was trimmed by 4 bases and the J gene end by 0 bases; junction bases not matched to a gene: 5. Germline V gene data show CDR1 as MNHNY and CDR2 as SVGAGI (reference sequence). The CDR3 extends over 16 amino acids. CDR3 sequence (DNA): TGTGCCAGCAGTTCCGGGACAGGAGTTAGCAATCAGCCCCAGCATTTT. As protein: CASSSGTGVSNQPQHF.

To note about this clone: A junction boundary mismatches the germline segment, possibly from a read error. V and J are TRBV7-2 and TRBJ2-3; D is perhaps TRBD2 (6 bases). This CDR3 spans 15 amino acids. Germline V CDR1 and CDR2: SGHTA, FQGNSA. Here the CDR3 reads CASSLVWGVADTQYF. The DNA of the CDR3 is TGTGCCAGCAGTTTAGTTTGGGGGGTGGCAGATACGCAGTATTTT.

The chain is built from TRBV5-1 and TRBJ1-6, with a weak D call TRBD1 (6 bases). CDR3 length: 13 residues. Trimming stripped 7 bases from V and 7 bases from J, with 12 bases between. Looked up from germline, CDR1 is SGHRS and CDR2 is YFSETQ. The CDR3 nucleotides read TGCGCCAGCCATACAGGGTTCAATTCACCCCTCCACTTT. This encodes CASHTGFNSPLHF.

CDR3 region: CASSLRDRAYEQYF. CDR3 DNA sequence: TGTGCCAGCAGTTTAAGGGACAGGGCCTACGAGCAGTACTTC. The chain carries TRBV28 and TRBJ2-7; 9 nucleotides align to TRBD1. The CDR3 has 14 residues. Germline V gene lookup returns CDR1 MDHEN and CDR2 SYDVKM. Losses at the gene ends were 2 bases for V and 2 bases for J; bases not matched to a gene: 1.

The chain uses TRBV6-5 and TRBJ2-1; no clear D gene. The length of the CDR3 is 15 residues. Trimming removed 6 bases at V and 4 bases at J, with 16 bases between. CDR1 and CDR2 from the germline V gene are MNHEY and SVGAGI. The CDR3 sequence is CASRTKTPPYNEQFF. The CDR3 DNA is TGTGCCAGCAGAACCAAAACACCCCCTTACAATGAGCAGTTCTTC.

This clone turned up a few times. The chain employs TRBV7-6 and TRBJ1-3, with D tentatively TRBD1 (6 bases). Germline V lookup: CDR1 SGHVS, CDR2 FNYEAQ. V was pared by 2 bases and J by 4 bases, with 15 bases between. There are 16 residues in the CDR3. DNA of the CDR3: TGTGCCAGCAGCTTACAAACAGGGAACTGGGGAAACACCATATATTTT. Amino acids: CASSLQTGNWGNTIYF.

The genes are TRBV9 and TRBJ2-2; D possibly corresponds to TRBD1 (5 bases). Germline CDR1 is SGDLS and CDR2 is YYNGEE. Trimming pared 2 bases from V and 6 bases from J, leaving 11 bases between. The CDR3 spans 14 residues. The CDR3 region is CASSVGHSPGELFF. The CDR3 nucleotides are TGTGCCAGCAGCGTCGGACATTCACCCGGGGAGCTGTTTTTT.

The genes are TRBV7-2 and TRBJ1-3; 9 positions agree with TRBD1. The CDR3 runs to 14 residues. The V gene's germline CDR1 is SGHTA and CDR2 FQGNSA. Trimming cost V 4 bases and J 8 bases; bases outside gene matches: 6. The CDR3 coding sequence is TGTGCCAGCAGCTCGGACAGGGGCGGGTACACCATATATTTT. Protein: CASSSDRGGYTIYF.

This CDR3 reads CASSLQGALNTGELFF. The CDR3 DNA reads as TGTGCCAGCAGCTTACAGGGGGCGTTGAACACCGGGGAGCTGTTTTTT. This chain uses TRBV7-2 with TRBJ2-2; 8 bases map to TRBD1. CDR1 is SGHTA and CDR2 is FQGNSA in the germline V gene. The CDR3 is made up of 16 amino acids. V lost 2 bases to trimming and J lost 1 base; unmatched junction nucleotides: 3. The full variable domain, completed using reference TRBV7-2 and TRBJ2-2, is GAGVSQSPSNKVTEKGKDVELRCDPISGHTALYWYRQSLGQGLEFLIYFQGNSAPDKSGLPSDRFSAERTGGSVSTLTIQRTQQEDSAVYLCASSLQGALNTGELFFGEGSRLTVL.

The rearrangement links TRBV28 to TRBJ2-7, with 8 bases matching TRBD2. V was pared by 5 bases and J by 4 bases, with 10 bases of the junction left unmatched. The CDR3 covers 15 residues. Germline assignment: CDR1 MDHEN and CDR2 SYDVKM. This CDR3 is CASSRSGRSTYEQYF. In DNA, the CDR3 is TGTGCCAGCAGTCGAAGCGGGAGATCAACATACGAGCAGTACTTC.

This clone was seen more than once but under ten times. The chain links TRBV5-1 to TRBJ2-7, with unresolved D. Per the germline V gene, CDR1 is SGHRS and CDR2 is YFSETQ. The CDR3 covers 14 residues. Trimming removed 5 bases at V and 0 bases at J, with 12 bases between. CDR3 sequence: CASRAPGVSYEQYF. CDR3 coding DNA: TGCGCCAGCAGGGCCCCCGGAGTCTCCTACGAGCAGTACTTC. The full variable domain, its missing parts supplied by reference TRBV5-1 and TRBJ2-7, is KAGVTQTPRYLIKTRGQQVTLSCSPISGHRSVSWYQQTPGQGLQFLFEYFSETQRNKGNFPGRFSGRQFSNSRSEMNVSTLELGDSALYLCASRAPGVSYEQYFGPGTRLTVT.

The chain has TRBV19 and TRBJ1-4; possible D gene TRBD1, 6 bases. Germline CDR1 LNHDA, CDR2 SQIVND (reference sequence). V was cut by 7 bases and J by 5 bases, with 20 bases left in between. The CDR3 consists of 16 residues. CDR3 sequence reads: CASTTSKAGANEKLFF. CDR3 DNA: TGTGCCAGTACCACTTCCAAAGCAGGGGCAAATGAAAAACTGTTTTTT.

The CDR3 reads CAISNPGQGIETQYF. CDR3 coding DNA: TGTGCCATCAGTAATCCGGGACAGGGGATTGAGACCCAGTACTTC. The V call is TRBV10-3, the J call TRBJ2-5; 10 bases map to TRBD1. V lost 5 bases and J lost 5; bases outside the gene matches: 8. The CDR3 has 15 amino acids. CDR1 is ENHRY, CDR2 SYGVKD, per germline.

V gene TRBV4-3 combines with J gene TRBJ1-4; TRBD1 matches at 10 bases. This CDR3 spans 15 amino acids. The V segment lost 4 bases and the J segment 10 bases; nucleotides outside the gene matches: 9. Germline V CDR1 and CDR2: LGHNA, YSLEER. For the CDR3, the DNA is TGCGCCAGCAGCCTAGGCGGGACAGGGGTCGCAAAACTGTTTTTT. This translates into CASSLGGTGVAKLFF.

This clone appeared a few times. The chain uses TRBV15 and TRBJ2-3; D is uncertain. The CDR3 totals 12 residues. Germline lookup yields CDR1 LNHNV and CDR2 YYDKDF (reference sequence). Between the trimmed V and J ends, which lost 8 bases and 6 bases, there was a span of 12 bases. CDR3 nucleotides: TGTGCCACCCAACACGACTCTGATACGCAGTATTTT. Translating gives CATQHDSDTQYF.

The CDR3 is CASSVTGGDNEQFF. CDR3 coding DNA: TGCGCCAGCAGTGTAACAGGGGGGGACAATGAGCAGTTCTTC. The chain has TRBV10-1 and TRBJ2-1; TRBD1 might be the D (8 bases). Trimming took off 4 bases at V and 5 bases at J, with 12 bases between the two ends. CDR1 and CDR2 (germline): WNHNN, SYGVQD (reference sequence). The CDR3 loop spans 14 amino acids.

V is TRBV2 and J is TRBJ1-1; tentative D call: TRBD1 (5 bases). The CDR3 sequence is 15 residues long. Trimming removed 7 bases at V and 8 bases at J, with 23 bases between. Germline CDR1 SNHLY, CDR2 FYNNEI. CDR3 sequence: CASITGGVAREEAFF. The CDR3 DNA reads TGTGCCAGCATCACCGGGGGTGTAGCCAGGGAGGAAGCTTTCTTT.

This clone was detected a few times. The rearrangement links TRBV11-2 to TRBJ2-7; 8 bases fit TRBD1. This CDR3 region has 14 residues. In germline, CDR1 is SGHAT, CDR2 FQNNGV. V shed 3 bases and J 6 bases; nucleotides not matched to a gene: 7. CDR3 loop: CASSFTRTGSEQYF. CDR3 nucleotides: TGTGCCAGCAGCTTTACCCGGACAGGGTCCGAGCAGTACTTC.

The chain is built from TRBV19 and TRBJ1-1; 8 bases align to TRBD1. Germline V gene lookup returns CDR1 LNHDA and CDR2 SQIVND (reference sequence). Germline trimming cut 6 bases from V and 6 bases from J; bases unmatched to any gene: 0. CDR3 length: 11 residues. The CDR3: CASRQGAEAFF. In DNA form, the CDR3 reads TGTGCCAGTAGACAGGGGGCTGAAGCTTTCTTT.

The sample holds a few counts of this clone. The J gene is TRBJ2-3, the V gene TRBV6-1; 9 bases agree with TRBD2. This CDR3 spans 15 amino acids. Germline CDR1 is MNHNS and CDR2 is SASEGT. Trimming cost V 10 bases and J 5 bases; bases outside gene matches: 13. The CDR3 spells CATQPNLAGKDTQYF. The CDR3 DNA sequence: TGTGCCACCCAACCGAATCTAGCGGGGAAAGATACGCAGTATTTT.

There are a few counts of this clone. The chain recombines TRBV28 with TRBJ1-2, with 7 bases matching TRBD1. J lost 2 bases, V lost 5 bases, and 2 bases had no gene match. The CDR3 extends over 13 amino acids. Germline V gene data show CDR1 as MDHEN and CDR2 as SYDVKM. For the CDR3, the DNA is TGTGCCAGCAGTCTGGGACAGAACTATGGCTACACCTTC. Its translation is CASSLGQNYGYTF.

This chain joins TRBV19 and TRBJ1-5; TRBD1 agrees at 8 bases. Germline V lookup: CDR1 LNHDA, CDR2 SQIVND (reference sequence). CDR3 length: 13 residues. V shed 8 bases, J shed 2 bases, and the junction held 2 bases outside the gene matches. Here the CDR3 DNA reads TGTGCCAGTGACAGGGGAGGCAATCAGCCCCAGCATTTT. Amino acids: CASDRGGNQPQHF.

The chain employs TRBV20-1 and TRBJ2-5, with D perhaps matching TRBD2 (7 bases). The CDR3 contains 11 residues. Germline V lookup: CDR1 DFQATT, CDR2 SNEGSKA (reference sequence). This chain's CDR3 is CSTERDKTQYF. DNA for the CDR3: TGCAGCACAGAGCGGGACAAGACCCAGTACTTC.

The table lists this clone with a few counts. J is TRBJ2-7 and V is TRBV6-6, with 7 bases identical to TRBD1. From germline, CDR1 is MNHNY and CDR2 SVGAGI (reference sequence). V was clipped by 6 bases and J by 4 bases; unmatched bases: 12. The CDR3 spans 15 residues. This CDR3 reads CASRSAIGGGYEQYF. The CDR3 nucleotides read TGTGCCAGCAGGTCCGCCATAGGGGGCGGTTACGAGCAGTACTTC.

This rearrangement joins TRBV7-9 to TRBJ2-4, with 7 nucleotides matching TRBD1. CDR3 length equals 14 residues. The V and J ends lost 1 base and 4 bases, in that order; junction bases with no gene match: 1. The germline gives CDR1 SEHNR, CDR2 FQNEAQ (reference sequence). The CDR3 nucleotides are TGTGCCAGCAGCTTAGGGGGACAGAAAAACATTCAGTACTTC. Protein sequence: CASSLGGQKNIQYF.

V usage is TRBV6-1 and J usage is TRBJ2-5, with no clear D. The length of the CDR3 is 14 residues. CDR1 MNHNS and CDR2 SASEGT come from the germline V gene. V was clipped by 5 bases and J by 2 bases, with 12 bases between them. CDR3: CASSLSGWQETQYF. Here the CDR3 DNA reads TGTGCCAGCAGTCTCTCAGGTTGGCAAGAGACCCAGTACTTC.